The sequence of this TCR beta chain was determined in a study of cytomegalovirus exposure and HLA in healthy donors. Study-wide context: Among the 350 to 500 donors who were genotyped, around 77% fell in the genetic ancestry cluster that is associated with self-reported Caucasian donors.

General observations from the study: Among TCR sequences, most were rare, though some public TCRs appeared in many donors. Some V segments could not be told apart, so they were left out, TRBV6-2 and TRBV6-3 among them.

PCR employed 60 Vbeta and 13 Jbeta primers. Assay: immunoSEQ multiplex PCR; the TCRdb copy retains only in-frame clones and omits some. Of about 100,000 clones listed, roughly 75% were seen once; the top ten hold 0.7% to 0.85%. Germline values: CDR1 SNHLY, CDR2 FYNNEI. The CDR3 is made up of 13 amino acids. Trimming cost V 6 bases and J 6 bases, with 11 bases left between them. A remark on this clone: The antigen remains undetermined.

Donors likely had unrecorded immune exposures despite being nominally healthy when sampled. Sequencing was done on a sample of PBMCs. This TCR derives from an older woman in good health and CMV-seronegative. The J gene is TRBJ2-2, the V gene TRBV2, with D perhaps matching TRBD1 (6 bases). CDR3 in DNA: TGTGCCAGCAGGGCAGGGGTAGCCGGGGAGCTGTTTTTT. Translation gives CASRAGVAGELFF.